The 6 T cell receptor beta chains in this list originate from one sample, sequenced in a study of graft-versus-host responses after intestinal transplantation. These TCRs are of unknown antigen specificity. TCRdb keeps only in-frame clones here, not all; method: immunoSEQ multiplex PCR. This sample yields fewer than 130,000 clones, of which 85% to 95% are seen a single time; roughly 0.5% belongs to the top ten. The sample in question was unstimulated CD8+ T cells sorted from spleen or lymph node cells, obtained before intestinal transplant. The receptors were gathered from a human donor who received an intestinal transplant.

The chain links TRBV5-5 to TRBJ2-5; D call uncertain. CDR1 and CDR2 from the germline V gene are SGHKS and YYEKEE (reference sequence). V was trimmed by 0 bases and J by 0 bases, leaving 3 bases between them. The CDR3 is 13 amino acids. DNA of the CDR3: TGTGCCAGCAGCTTGGACAACCAAGAGACCCAGTACTTC. Protein product: CASSLDNQETQYF.

In this sample, this clone turned up once. The gene calls are TRBV11-2 and TRBJ2-7; TRBD1 might be the D (5 bases). The ends were cut back, 5 bases at V and 1 base at J, with 9 bases in the middle. Germline lookup yields CDR1 SGHAT and CDR2 FQNNGV. The CDR3 runs to 13 residues. For the CDR3, the DNA is TGTGCCAGCAGCGAAACAGGTTCCTACGAGCAGTACTTC. Its translation: CASSETGSYEQYF.

This clone was observed a handful of times. CDR3 in amino acids: CASTYNQPQHF. The CDR3 nucleotides read TGTGCCAGCACTTACAATCAGCCCCAGCATTTT. The chain has TRBV5-8 and TRBJ1-5, with D unclear. Germline-derived CDR1 and CDR2 are SGHTS and YDEGEE. This CDR3 has 11 amino acids. The V end was cut by 6 bases, the J end by 3 bases, with 4 bases between.

This chain uses TRBV2 with TRBJ2-7, with D maybe TRBD2 (5 bases). CDR1 and CDR2 from the germline V gene are SNHLY and FYNNEI. CDR3 length: 12 residues. Between the trimmed V and J ends, which lost 5 bases and 1 base, there was a span of 6 bases. CDR3 nucleotide sequence: TGTGCCAGCAGTACGGGGTCCTACGAGCAGTACTTC. Translated: CASSTGSYEQYF.

This chain links TRBV7-9 with TRBJ2-1, with D perhaps given as TRBD1 or TRBD2 (6 bases each). CDR1 is SEHNR, CDR2 FQNEAQ, per germline (reference sequence). Trimming left V 6 bases short and J 8 bases short, with 20 bases between. The CDR3 contains 15 residues. The CDR3 loop reads CASSNRDWGRDEQFF. In nucleotides, the CDR3 is TGTGCCAGCAGTAACCGGGACTGGGGGCGCGATGAGCAGTTCTTC.

The chain joins TRBV7-8 to TRBJ2-3; D not certain. The CDR3 runs to 14 residues. Trimming removed 2 bases at V and 0 bases at J, with 6 bases between. The germline V gene encodes CDR1 SGHVS and CDR2 FQNEAQ. CDR3 loop: CASSLPWSTDTQYF. CDR3 DNA: TGTGCCAGCAGCTTACCCTGGAGCACAGATACGCAGTATTTT. The full variable domain, with the rest looked up from reference TRBV7-8 and TRBJ2-3, is GAGVSQSPRYKVAKRGQDVALRCDPISGHVSLFWYQQALGQGPEFLTYFQNEAQLDKSGLPSDRFFAERPEGSVSTLKIQRTQQEDSAVYLCASSLPWSTDTQYFGPGTRLTVL.